These 3 T cell receptor beta chains were all obtained from the same sample, sequenced in a study of early T cells in non-severe SARS-CoV-2 infection. TCRdb processed the 5' RACE reads anew with MiXCR; each CDR3 protein has one entry. The sample shows around 80,000 distinct CDR3 sequences, roughly 13% of them seen only once. Sequenced material: whole blood. All receptors come from an adult who was a healthcare worker with PCR-confirmed SARS-CoV-2 infection or an uninfected control (not recorded which).

The table lists this clonotype with a few counts. This sequence joins TRBV2 and TRBJ1-1; D gene uncertain. Between the trimmed V and J ends, which lost 4 bases and 5 bases, there was a span of 14 bases. This CDR3 is 14 amino acids long. CDR1 SNHLY and CDR2 FYNNEI come from the germline V gene. CDR3 coding DNA: TGTGCCAGCAGTGGCGGCCACATCGGGACTGAAGCTTTCTTT. The encoded protein is CASSGGHIGTEAFF.

The chain combines TRBV20-1 with TRBJ2-1, with 7 bases aligning to TRBD1. The CDR3 totals 15 residues. V lost 5 bases and J lost 4; bases outside the gene matches: 11. Per germline, CDR1 DFQATT and CDR2 SNEGSKA (reference sequence). CDR3 DNA: TGCAGTGCTCTTAGACAGGGTCTGTTGTACAATGAGCAGTTCTTC. Translating it yields CSALRQGLLYNEQFF.

This clonotype came up many times. V is TRBV5-6 and J is TRBJ1-2; D unresolved. Between the trimmed V and J ends, which lost 3 bases and 3 bases, there was a span of 12 bases. The CDR3 runs to 14 residues. Germline lookup yields CDR1 SGHDT and CDR2 YYEEEE. The CDR3 nucleotides are TGTGCCAGCAGCTCATTGGGATCCTACTATGGCTACACCTTC. Translating it yields CASSSLGSYYGYTF. Full variable domain (outside the CDR3, taken from reference TRBV5-6 and TRBJ1-2): DAGVTQSPTHLIKTRGQQVTLRCSPKSGHDTVSWYQQALGQGPQFIFQYYEEEERQRGNFPDRFSGHQFPNYSSELNVNALLLGDSALYLCASSSLGSYYGYTFGSGTRLTVV.